The T cell receptor beta chain under discussion was sequenced for a study of siplizumab effects on memory and regulatory T cells. Overall study results and limits: The study found naive T cells seemingly more diverse than memory cells and seemingly major alloresponse contributors. Mean Treg-derived proportions of mappable alloreactive CD4+ clones were over 65% for siplizumab and 26.9% for controls.

Assayed TCR templates numbered some 9.3 x 10^4 for each sample. Using immunoSEQ multiplex PCR, the repertoire was profiled, and TCRdb retains in-frame clones only, with some absent. The repertoire has tens of thousands of clones, around 97% of them found once; the top ten carry 0.031%. Where three donor pairs were concerned, the unstimulated naive, memory, effector memory and TEMRA subsets underwent sequencing. Notes on this clone: The target antigen is unknown.

J lost 0 bases, V lost 7 bases, and 4 bases had no gene match. This CDR3 has 17 amino acids. Germline CDR1 is SNHLY and CDR2 is FYNNEI. Sequenced input: naive CD4+ T cells sorted from blood. The origin of this receptor is a human donor in good health. V and J are TRBV2 and TRBJ2-3, with 16 bases lining up with TRBD2. The CDR3 is CASKGLAGGVSTDTQYF. As DNA, the CDR3 is TGTGCCAGCAAGGGACTAGCGGGGGGGGTTAGCACAGATACGCAGTATTTT.